These 25 T cell receptor beta chains were sequenced from one sample in a study of T cell repertoires in cytomegalovirus infection. These receptors are not linked to any known antigen. TCRdb reanalysed the reads using MiXCR and keeps one entry per CDR3 protein. The sample carries roughly 700,000 distinct CDR3 sequences, about 33% recorded once. Sequencing used cultured PBMCs, obtained from culture after CMV antigen stimulation. The receptor source for this set is a human donor in good health (CMV status not recorded). Some clones in this sample may be carry-over from other donors' samples.

This clonotype has only a few counts. This chain links TRBV9 with TRBJ2-2; 10 bases line up with TRBD1. Trimming at V came to 0 bases and at J to 4 bases, leaving 3 bases not matched to a gene. Germline V gene sequence: CDR1 SGDLS, CDR2 YYNGEE. The CDR3 runs 16 residues. The CDR3 DNA reads TGTGCCAGCAGCGTAGGCCGGACAGGGGGCACCGGGGAGCTGTTTTTT. Its protein product is CASSVGRTGGTGELFF.

This clonotype was picked up a small number of times. The chain recombines TRBV6-5 with TRBJ2-6, with 10 nucleotides matching TRBD1. The CDR3 spans 15 residues. Trimming at V came to 1 base and at J to 12 bases, leaving 6 bases not matched to a gene. In germline, CDR1 is MNHEY, CDR2 SVGAGI. CDR3 residues: CASSYLAGTGVVLTF. In DNA, the CDR3 is TGTGCCAGCAGTTACTTAGCCGGGACAGGGGTCGTCCTGACTTTC.

This clonotype appeared a few times. V is TRBV19 and J is TRBJ1-5; D is possibly TRBD1 (5 bases). The germline CDR1 and CDR2 sequences are LNHDA and SQIVND (reference sequence). The CDR3 is made up of 13 amino acids. With 9 bases removed from V and 6 bases from J, the gap between germline ends came to 15 bases. The CDR3, as DNA: TGTGCCAGCTCGTCAGGGTTCGTTCAGCCCCAGCATTTT. As protein: CASSSGFVQPQHF.

This clonotype came up many times. V is TRBV7-2 and J is TRBJ1-4; no reliable D call. Between the trimmed V and J ends, which lost 5 bases and 5 bases, there was a span of 12 bases. Germline CDR1 and CDR2: SGHTA and FQGNSA. The CDR3 length is 14 residues. CDR3 sequence reads: CASSIRDNNEKLFF. For the CDR3, the DNA is TGTGCCAGCAGCATCCGGGATAACAATGAAAAACTGTTTTTT.

V gene TRBV11-2 combines with J gene TRBJ1-5, with D hard to call. The CDR3 extends over 14 amino acids. V lost 1 base and J 6 bases, leaving 10 bases between the germline ends. Germline CDR1 is SGHAT and CDR2 is FQNNGV. CDR3 bases: TGTGCCAGCAGCTTAGGGTGGAAGGGTCAGCCCCAGCATTTT. Its protein is CASSLGWKGQPQHF.

The chain recombines TRBV4-3 with TRBJ2-3; weak D call: TRBD2 (7 bases). V gave up 6 bases and J gave up 4 bases, with 14 bases separating them. There are 14 residues in the CDR3. Germline V gene lookup returns CDR1 LGHNA and CDR2 YSLEER. The CDR3 DNA reads TGCGCCAGCAGTCACGGGCGGGGGCCAGATACGCAGTATTTT. This sequence encodes CASSHGRGPDTQYF.

The chain has TRBV2 and TRBJ2-3; D ambiguous. The CDR3 spans 12 residues. Trimming cost V 8 bases and J 1 base, with 7 bases left between them. Germline V gives CDR1 SNHLY, CDR2 FYNNEI. The CDR3: CASGKGTDTQYF. DNA of the CDR3: TGTGCCAGCGGGAAGGGCACAGATACGCAGTATTTT. The full variable domain, in which reference TRBV2 and TRBJ2-3 provide the parts outside the CDR3, is EPEVTQTPSHQVTQMGQEVILRCVPISNHLYFYWYRQILGQKVEFLVSFYNNEISEKSEIFDDQFSVERPDGSNFTLKIRSTKLEDSAMYFCASGKGTDTQYFGPGTRLTVL.

The chain carries TRBV7-2 and TRBJ1-1; possible D gene TRBD1, 5 bases. The CDR3 has 13 amino acids. V dropped 5 bases and J dropped 6 bases, with 13 bases sitting between them. The germline V gene has CDR1 SGHTA and CDR2 FQGNSA. The CDR3 sequence: CASSDYQGSEAFF. The CDR3 nucleotides are TGTGCCAGCAGCGACTACCAGGGATCTGAAGCTTTCTTT.

The rearrangement joins TRBV5-4 to TRBJ2-5; D is undetermined. Trimming cost V 2 bases and J 1 base, with 18 bases left between them. The CDR3 has 17 amino acids. The germline V gene has CDR1 SGHNT and CDR2 YYREEE (reference sequence). CDR3 DNA sequence: TGTGCCAGCAGCTTCGGCGGAACCCCTATATTCCAAGAGACCCAGTACTTC. The encoded protein is CASSFGGTPIFQETQYF.

The rearrangement links TRBV7-2 to TRBJ2-7, with 8 bases fitting TRBD2. V shed 5 bases and J 6 bases; nucleotides not matched to a gene: 6. The CDR3 sequence is 13 residues long. The germline CDR1 and CDR2 sequences are SGHTA and FQGNSA. CDR3 sequence (DNA): TGTGCCAGCAGCGTCGGGGGGGCCTCCGAGCAGTACTTC. This sequence encodes CASSVGGASEQYF.

The chain is built from TRBV4-3 and TRBJ1-2; possible D gene TRBD1, 6 bases. The germline V gene encodes CDR1 LGHNA and CDR2 YSLEER. Trimming shortened V by 1 base and J by 4 bases, and 10 bases separated the two germline ends. The CDR3 runs to 14 residues. CDR3 residues: CASSQAGVGYGYTF. In nucleotides, the CDR3 is TGCGCCAGCAGCCAAGCAGGGGTTGGCTATGGCTACACCTTC.

V usage is TRBV19 and J usage is TRBJ2-5; no firm D call. Germline V gene data show CDR1 as LNHDA and CDR2 as SQIVND (reference sequence). V gave up 5 bases and J gave up 5 bases, with 15 bases separating them. The CDR3 contains 14 residues. CDR3 loop: CASSQSWASETQYF. The CDR3 nucleotides read TGTGCCAGTAGTCAAAGTTGGGCTTCGGAGACCCAGTACTTC. The full variable domain, completed using reference TRBV19 and TRBJ2-5, is DGGITQSPKYLFRKEGQNVTLSCEQNLNHDAMYWYRQDPGQGLRLIYYSQIVNDFQKGDIAEGYSVSREKKESFPLTVTSAQKNPTAFYLCASSQSWASETQYFGPGTRLLVL.

This clonotype was seen many times. The rearrangement links TRBV7-2 to TRBJ2-3, with no clear D. CDR1 and CDR2 from the germline V gene are SGHTA and FQGNSA. The CDR3 has 15 residues. V lost 3 bases and J 0 bases, leaving 10 bases between the germline ends. The CDR3 nucleotides are TGTGCCAGCAGCTTCGATTCGGCTAGCACAGATACGCAGTATTTT. It codes for CASSFDSASTDTQYF.

The chain employs TRBV14 and TRBJ2-3; D assignment may be TRBD1 or TRBD2 (5 bases each). The germline CDR1 and CDR2 sequences are SGHDN and FVKESK. Trimming removed 0 bases from V and 2 bases from J, with 9 bases in between. The CDR3 extends over 15 amino acids. The CDR3 protein is CASSQDVGPTDTQYF. The CDR3 DNA reads as TGTGCCAGCAGCCAAGATGTGGGACCCACAGATACGCAGTATTTT.

The V gene is TRBV19, the J gene TRBJ1-5; D gene uncertain. The V end was cut by 1 base, the J end by 6 bases, with 10 bases between. The germline V gene encodes CDR1 LNHDA and CDR2 SQIVND (reference sequence). The CDR3 has 14 residues. CDR3: CASSIGSAPQPQHF. Written as DNA, the CDR3 is TGTGCCAGTAGTATAGGCAGCGCTCCTCAGCCCCAGCATTTT. Combining the CDR3 with reference TRBV19 and TRBJ1-5 gives the whole variable domain DGGITQSPKYLFRKEGQNVTLSCEQNLNHDAMYWYRQDPGQGLRLIYYSQIVNDFQKGDIAEGYSVSREKKESFPLTVTSAQKNPTAFYLCASSIGSAPQPQHFGDGTRLSIL.

The V call is TRBV7-6, the J call TRBJ2-1, with D perhaps matching TRBD1 or TRBD2 (6 bases each). Germline V gives CDR1 SGHVS, CDR2 FNYEAQ. Deletions cut 6 bases from V and 6 bases from J, with 18 bases between. CDR3 length: 15 amino acids. This CDR3 is CASSIGGRSLNEQFF. Here the CDR3 DNA reads TGTGCCAGCAGTATAGGGGGGAGGTCCCTCAATGAGCAGTTCTTC.

The chain employs TRBV12-3 or TRBV12-4 and TRBJ1-2; TRBD1 agrees at 8 bases. The J segment lost 3 bases and the V segment lost 5 bases, leaving 5 bases of the junction unmatched. The CDR3 covers 14 residues. The CDR3 loop reads CASSRKQGDYGYTF. CDR3 sequence (DNA): TGTGCCAGCAGTCGTAAACAGGGGGACTATGGCTACACCTTC.

This clonotype was picked up many times. This rearrangement joins TRBV11-2 to TRBJ2-7; D ambiguous. The V end lost 5 bases, the J end lost 0 bases, and 5 bases lay between the germline ends. There are 12 residues in the CDR3. Germline CDR1 is SGHAT and CDR2 is FQNNGV. Here the CDR3 DNA reads TGTGCCAGCAGCGCTAGCTCCTACGAGCAGTACTTC. This encodes CASSASSYEQYF.

On this clonotype itself: Relative to the germline gene, one junction end is altered; a read error may explain this. V and J are TRBV7-9 and TRBJ2-1; 7 bases line up with TRBD2. This CDR3 region has 15 residues. Germline V gene data show CDR1 as SEHNR and CDR2 as FQNEAQ (reference sequence). The CDR3 DNA reads as TGTGCCAGCAGCCTCCGGGACTACATCTACAAGGAGCAGTTCTTC. It yields the protein CASSLRDYIYKEQFF.

This chain joins TRBV7-8 and TRBJ2-7; D gene uncertain. The V gene's germline CDR1 is SGHVS and CDR2 FQNEAQ. CDR3 length: 15 amino acids. V was clipped by 2 bases and J by 2 bases, with 13 bases between them. The CDR3 loop reads CASSLLYPITYEQYF. The CDR3 DNA sequence: TGTGCCAGCAGCTTACTCTATCCCATTACCTACGAGCAGTACTTC.

The genes are TRBV20-1 and TRBJ2-1; TRBD1 matches 9 bases. Germline V gene lookup returns CDR1 DFQATT and CDR2 SNEGSKA (reference sequence). The CDR3 loop spans 13 amino acids. V lost 5 bases and J lost 8; bases outside the gene matches: 7. The CDR3 nucleotides read TGCAGTGCTCCCGGGACAGGGATAGATGAGCAGTTCTTC. Its protein product is CSAPGTGIDEQFF.

This clonotype has a handful of counts. The chain links TRBV6-1 to TRBJ1-5; weak D call: TRBD1 (5 bases). The V end was cut by 4 bases, the J end by 0 bases, with 22 bases between. The CDR3 spans 19 residues. CDR1 MNHNS and CDR2 SASEGT come from the germline V gene. CDR3 bases: TGTGCCAGCAGTGGGGTATCCAGGGTTTCCCTTGTTAGCAATCAGCCCCAGCATTTT. This sequence encodes CASSGVSRVSLVSNQPQHF.

This clonotype was counted at least ten times. The chain recombines TRBV28 with TRBJ1-4; 7 bases match TRBD1. The CDR3 is made up of 18 amino acids. Germline CDR1 MDHEN, CDR2 SYDVKM. Losses at the gene ends were 5 bases for V and 8 bases for J; bases not matched to a gene: 20. CDR3 nucleotides: TGTGCCAGCAGTCCATTCCCCGAGGGCACAGGGGAGGGCGAAAAACTGTTTTTT. Residues: CASSPFPEGTGEGEKLFF.

The rearrangement uses TRBV20-1 and TRBJ2-7; no clear D gene. Germline V CDR1 and CDR2: DFQATT, SNEGSKA (reference sequence). CDR3 length: 13 residues. V lost 1 base to trimming and J lost 3 bases, with 10 bases between them. The CDR3: CSARGGEIYEQYF. The CDR3 DNA reads TGCAGTGCTAGAGGAGGAGAGATCTACGAGCAGTACTTC.

The chain joins TRBV29-1 to TRBJ1-2, with TRBD1 matching 7 bases. Germline CDR1 SQVTM, CDR2 ANQGSEA. V was pared by 7 bases and J by 0 bases, with 11 bases of the junction left unmatched. The CDR3 covers 15 residues. The CDR3 sequence: CSDRDSPASNYGYTF. The CDR3 DNA reads as TGCAGCGACCGGGACAGTCCTGCCTCTAACTATGGCTACACCTTC. The complete variable domain, with remaining parts taken from reference TRBV29-1 and TRBJ1-2, reads SAVISQKPSRDICQRGTSLTIQCQVDSQVTMMFWYRQQPGQSLTLIATANQGSEATYESGFVIDKFPISRPNLTFSTLTVSNMSPEDSSIYLCSDRDSPASNYGYTFGSGTRLTVV.